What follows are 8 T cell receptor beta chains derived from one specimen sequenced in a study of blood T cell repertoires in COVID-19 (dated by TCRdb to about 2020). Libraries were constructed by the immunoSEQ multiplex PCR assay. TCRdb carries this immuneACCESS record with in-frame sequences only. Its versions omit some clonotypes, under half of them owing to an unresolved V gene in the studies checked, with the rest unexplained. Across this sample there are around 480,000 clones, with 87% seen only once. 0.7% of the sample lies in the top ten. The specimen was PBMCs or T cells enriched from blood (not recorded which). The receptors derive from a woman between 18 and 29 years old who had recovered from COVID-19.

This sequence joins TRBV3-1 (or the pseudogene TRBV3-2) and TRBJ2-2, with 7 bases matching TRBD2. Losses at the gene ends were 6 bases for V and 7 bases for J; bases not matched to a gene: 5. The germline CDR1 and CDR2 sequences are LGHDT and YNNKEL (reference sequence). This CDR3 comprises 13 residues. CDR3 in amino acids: CASSQGGNGELFF. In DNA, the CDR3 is TGTGCCAGCAGTCAGGGAGGGAACGGGGAGCTGTTTTTT.

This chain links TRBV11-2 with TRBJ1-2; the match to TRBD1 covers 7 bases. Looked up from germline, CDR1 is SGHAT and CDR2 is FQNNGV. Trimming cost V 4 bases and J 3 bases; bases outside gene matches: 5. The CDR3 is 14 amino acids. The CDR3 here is CASSSIRGDYGYTF. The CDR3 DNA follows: TGTGCCAGCAGCTCGATCAGGGGGGACTATGGCTACACCTTC.

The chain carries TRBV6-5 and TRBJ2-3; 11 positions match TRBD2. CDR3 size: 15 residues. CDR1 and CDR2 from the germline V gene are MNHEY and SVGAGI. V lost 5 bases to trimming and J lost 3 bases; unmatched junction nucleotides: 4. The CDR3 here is CASSPLAGGTDTQYF. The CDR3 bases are TGTGCCAGCAGTCCATTAGCGGGGGGGACAGATACGCAGTATTTT.

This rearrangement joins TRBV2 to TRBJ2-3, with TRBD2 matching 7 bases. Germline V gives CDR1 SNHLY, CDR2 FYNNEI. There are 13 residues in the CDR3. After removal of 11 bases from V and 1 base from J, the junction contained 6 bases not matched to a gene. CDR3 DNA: TGTGCCGGGGTGGGAGGGGGCACAGATACGCAGTATTTT. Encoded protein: CAGVGGGTDTQYF.

CDR3 sequence reads: CASSRDNSYYEQYF. Here the CDR3 DNA reads TGTGCCAGCAGCCGAGACAACAGCTACTACGAGCAGTACTTC. This chain connects TRBV7-9 to TRBJ2-7, with no clear D. The CDR3 is 14 amino acids. Germline V gene lookup returns CDR1 SEHNR and CDR2 FQNEAQ (reference sequence). Trimming removed 5 bases from V and 3 bases from J, with 14 bases in between.

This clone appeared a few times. The CDR3 DNA sequence: TGCGCCAGCAAACCGGGCGGGGAATCCTACAATGAGCAGTTCTTC. It encodes CASKPGGESYNEQFF. J is TRBJ2-1 and V is TRBV10-2, with D maybe TRBD2 (6 bases). Trimming cost V 7 bases and J 1 base, with 14 bases left between them. Germline V gene lookup returns CDR1 WSHSY and CDR2 SAAADI. The CDR3 covers 15 residues.

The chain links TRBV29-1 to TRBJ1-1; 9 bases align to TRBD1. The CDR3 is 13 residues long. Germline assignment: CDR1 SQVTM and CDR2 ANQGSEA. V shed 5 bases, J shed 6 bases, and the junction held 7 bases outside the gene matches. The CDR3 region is CSVTGTGTPEAFF. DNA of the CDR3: TGCAGCGTTACGGGGACAGGGACTCCTGAAGCTTTCTTT. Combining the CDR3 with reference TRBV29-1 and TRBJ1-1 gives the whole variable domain SAVISQKPSRDICQRGTSLTIQCQVDSQVTMMFWYRQQPGQSLTLIATANQGSEATYESGFVIDKFPISRPNLTFSTLTVSNMSPEDSSIYLCSVTGTGTPEAFFGQGTRLTVV.

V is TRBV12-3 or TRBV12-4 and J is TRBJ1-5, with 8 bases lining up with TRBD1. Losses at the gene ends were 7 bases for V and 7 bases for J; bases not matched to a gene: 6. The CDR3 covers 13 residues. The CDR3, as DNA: TGTGCCAGCACCATTGACAGGGGCCAGCCCCAGCATTTT. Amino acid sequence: CASTIDRGQPQHF.